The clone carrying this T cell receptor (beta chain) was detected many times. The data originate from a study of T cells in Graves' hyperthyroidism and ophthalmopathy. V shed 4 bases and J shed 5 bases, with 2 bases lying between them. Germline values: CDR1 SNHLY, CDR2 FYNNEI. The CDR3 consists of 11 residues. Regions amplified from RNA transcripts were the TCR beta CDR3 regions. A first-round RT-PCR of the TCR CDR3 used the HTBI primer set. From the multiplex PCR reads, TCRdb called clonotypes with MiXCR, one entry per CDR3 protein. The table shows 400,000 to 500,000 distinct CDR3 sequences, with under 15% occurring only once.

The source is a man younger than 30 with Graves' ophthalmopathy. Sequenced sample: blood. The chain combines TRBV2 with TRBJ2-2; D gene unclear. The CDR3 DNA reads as TGTGCCAGCAGTGTAACCGGGGAGCTGTTTTTT. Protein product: CASSVTGELFF.